This T cell receptor beta chain was sequenced for a study of control samples from healthy donors and cancer patients (dated by TCRdb to 2020 to 2022). Libraries were built with the immunoSEQ multiplex PCR assay. TCRdb retrieved this table from immuneACCESS and kept in-frame rearrangements only. Not all clones are present; in checked studies, unresolved V genes account for under half, and no reason is known for the remainder. The sample table lists roughly 100,000 clones, roughly 89% of them with a count of one. The ten largest clones take up 15% to 20% of the sample. Sequences SEHNR (CDR1) and FQNEAQ (CDR2) are obtained from the germline V gene (reference sequence). The CDR3, cysteine through phenylalanine, is 13 amino acids long. Of all the DNA, just the CDR3 is kept, 39 bases in frame from base 1. Trimming accounts for 10 bases at V and 12 bases at J, while the number of junction bases matched to no gene is 12.

This clone appeared once. Which antigen it targets is not known. No much larger clone exists at a distance of one base, and base qualities are not known. The source of this sequence is a man aged 60 to 69 with lung cancer. Recombination linked TRBV7-9 to TRBJ1-4; 9 bases in between match TRBD1. The sample comprised PBMCs. The CDR3 has the sequence CATPGQGEVELFF. In nucleotide form, the sequence is TGTGCCACGCCGGGACAGGGTGAAGTGGAACTGTTTTTT.